This entry lists 23 T cell receptor beta chains sequenced from one sample in a study of blood T cell repertoires in COVID-19 (dated by TCRdb to 2019 to 2021). Library preparation was by the immunoSEQ multiplex PCR assay. Sourced from immuneACCESS, this table was stored by TCRdb with only in-frame sequences that have V and J called. A share of the clones is absent; for the studies checked, an unresolved V gene accounts for under half, and the remainder has no known explanation. Across this sample there are about 140,000 clones, with around 86% seen only once. The ten largest make up approximately 1.4% of the sample. Sequencing was performed on peripheral blood. The receptor source for this set is a human donor in a cohort sampled during active COVID-19.

The chain is built from TRBV6-5 and TRBJ2-6; D not resolved. The V gene's germline CDR1 is MNHEY and CDR2 SVGAGI. The CDR3 extends over 15 amino acids. Trimming removed 0 bases from V and 3 bases from J, with 6 bases in between. CDR3 nucleotides: TGTGCCAGCAGTTACTCGAGAGGTGGGGCCAACGTCCTGACTTTC. This translates into CASSYSRGGANVLTF.

The chain joins TRBV21-1 to TRBJ2-6; the D segment call TRBD2 is taken from the table without a DNA check. TRBV21-1 is noted as a pseudogene. This CDR3 comprises 17 residues. DNA of the CDR3: TGTCCTCCGGAGCGGGAGGGCCGAATCTCTGGGGCCAACGTCCTGACTTTC. Residues: CPPEREGRISGANVLTF.

This sequence joins TRBV11-1 and TRBJ1-1; 7 bases map to TRBD1. Germline trimming cut 5 bases from V and 1 base from J; bases unmatched to any gene: 7. Germline values: CDR1 SGHAT, CDR2 FQDESV (reference sequence). The CDR3 totals 15 residues. For the CDR3, the DNA is TGTGCCAGCAGCCAACAGGGGACGGGGAACACTGAAGCTTTCTTT. Protein product: CASSQQGTGNTEAFF.

V gene TRBV5-6 combines with J gene TRBJ1-2, with TRBD1 as a possible D gene (6 bases). This CDR3 comprises 15 residues. Trimming pared 4 bases from V and 5 bases from J, leaving 18 bases between. Germline CDR1 reads SGHDT; CDR2 reads YYEEEE. The CDR3 loop reads CASSEPAGARYGYTF. CDR3 bases: TGTGCCAGCAGCGAGCCAGCAGGGGCGCGGTATGGCTACACCTTC.

This clone was picked up one time. V gene TRBV19 combines with J gene TRBJ2-5; 7 bases are shared with TRBD1. Unmatched junction bases numbered 14, after V lost 6 bases and J lost 4 bases. This CDR3 region has 16 residues. Germline CDR1 and CDR2: LNHDA and SQIVND (reference sequence). This chain's CDR3 is CASSPRQGRGGETQYF. The DNA for the CDR3 is TGTGCCAGTAGCCCCCGACAGGGTAGGGGTGGAGAGACCCAGTACTTC.

The V gene is TRBV3-1 (or the pseudogene TRBV3-2), the J gene TRBJ2-2; D is perhaps TRBD2 (5 bases). Looked up from germline, CDR1 is LGHDT and CDR2 is YNNKEL (reference sequence). Trimming left V 0 bases short and J 4 bases short, with 9 bases between. The CDR3 is 15 amino acids. Written as DNA, the CDR3 is TGTGCCAGCAGCCAAGAACTAGTTGTCACCGGGGAGCTGTTTTTT. Amino acids: CASSQELVVTGELFF.

The J gene is TRBJ2-4, the V gene TRBV5-1; possible D gene TRBD1, 6 bases. With 3 bases removed from V and 1 base from J, the gap between germline ends came to 8 bases. CDR1 SGHRS and CDR2 YFSETQ come from the germline V gene. The CDR3 sequence is 14 residues long. The DNA of the CDR3 is TGCGCCAGCAGCTCAGGGGTGGCCAAAAACATTCAGTACTTC. It yields the protein CASSSGVAKNIQYF.

This chain uses TRBV7-2 with TRBJ1-4; tentative D call: TRBD1 (6 bases). The CDR3 loop spans 17 amino acids. CDR1 and CDR2 from the germline V gene are SGHTA and FQGNSA. Trimming stripped 2 bases from V and 4 bases from J, with 17 bases between. In nucleotides, the CDR3 is TGTGCCAGCAGCTTACAGGGGCCGGCCGCCAATAATGAAAAACTGTTTTTT. Protein sequence: CASSLQGPAANNEKLFF.

V and J are TRBV6-5 and TRBJ2-1, with 12 bases matching TRBD1. The germline CDR1 and CDR2 sequences are MNHEY and SVGAGI. The CDR3 consists of 14 residues. Losses at the gene ends were 6 bases for V and 8 bases for J; bases not matched to a gene: 5. CDR3 sequence (DNA): TGTGCCAGCAGGGGGACAGGGGGCACAGATGAGCAGTTCTTC. Amino acids: CASRGTGGTDEQFF.

The chain is built from TRBV4-1 and TRBJ1-4, with D perhaps matching TRBD1 (6 bases). The V gene lost 5 bases and the J gene lost 0 bases, with 19 bases spanning the gap. The CDR3 loop spans 18 amino acids. Looked up from germline, CDR1 is MGHRA and CDR2 is YSYEKL. CDR3: CASSAMTGTLATNEKLFF. The CDR3 nucleotides read TGCGCCAGCAGCGCTATGACCGGGACACTCGCAACTAATGAAAAACTGTTTTTT.

The gene calls are TRBV19 and TRBJ1-1, with 8 positions matching TRBD1. This CDR3 is built from 15 residues. The germline V gene has CDR1 LNHDA and CDR2 SQIVND (reference sequence). V was clipped by 5 bases and J by 0 bases; unmatched bases: 5. CDR3 sequence: CASSFRQGMNTEAFF. The CDR3 DNA follows: TGTGCCAGTAGTTTCAGACAGGGGATGAACACTGAAGCTTTCTTT.

This chain links TRBV9 with TRBJ1-1; perhaps TRBD1 as D (6 bases). The CDR3 is 14 amino acids. The V gene's germline CDR1 is SGDLS and CDR2 YYNGEE. Trimming stripped 4 bases from V and 11 bases from J, with 21 bases between. The CDR3 bases are TGTGCCAGCAGCCTACGACCGGGAATCCAGGGGGCTTTCTTT. It encodes CASSLRPGIQGAFF.

The chain uses TRBV7-9 and TRBJ2-5; 8 nucleotides agree with TRBD1. In germline, CDR1 is SEHNR, CDR2 FQNEAQ (reference sequence). V trimming: 1 base; J trimming: 5 bases; junction bases outside the gene matches: 6. The CDR3 has 15 residues. CDR3 sequence: CASSLGSQGAETQYF. The CDR3 nucleotides are TGTGCCAGCAGCTTAGGCAGTCAGGGGGCTGAGACCCAGTACTTC.

The chain joins TRBV29-1 to TRBJ1-1; 7 bases agree with TRBD1. Germline-derived CDR1 and CDR2 are SQVTM and ANQGSEA. CDR3 length equals 14 residues. J was trimmed by 4 bases and V by 6 bases; bases with no gene match: 11. CDR3 coding DNA: TGCAGCGTGGCTAGACAGGGTTTGGGCACTGAAGCTTTCTTT. It translates to CSVARQGLGTEAFF.

The chain links TRBV18 to TRBJ2-7; the D gene is possibly TRBD1 (6 bases). The CDR3 runs to 15 residues. Germline values: CDR1 KGHSH, CDR2 LQKENI. V dropped 6 bases and J dropped 7 bases, with 22 bases sitting between them. The CDR3 nucleotides are TGTGCCAGCTCCCACGGACAGAGATTGTCTGGGGAGCAGTACTTC. Encoded protein: CASSHGQRLSGEQYF.

The gene calls are TRBV3-1 (or the pseudogene TRBV3-2) and TRBJ1-2; D uncertain. The V gene's germline CDR1 is LGHDT and CDR2 YNNKEL (reference sequence). V lost 2 bases, J lost 6 bases, and 13 bases lay in between. The CDR3 runs 14 residues. CDR3 protein: CASSQPSGIDGYTF. The CDR3 nucleotides are TGTGCCAGCAGCCAACCCTCGGGAATTGATGGCTACACCTTC.

The chain joins TRBV18 to TRBJ2-2; weak D call: TRBD1 (5 bases). Germline loops: CDR1 KGHSH, CDR2 LQKENI. Trimming pared 0 bases from V and 6 bases from J, leaving 11 bases between. This CDR3 has 15 amino acids. DNA for the CDR3: TGTGCCAGCTCACCACCGGTCAGGGTCCCCGGGGAGCTGTTTTTT. The encoded protein is CASSPPVRVPGELFF. Using reference TRBV18 and TRBJ2-2 for the parts outside the CDR3, the full variable domain is NAGVMQNPRHLVRRRGQEARLRCSPMKGHSHVYWYRQLPEEGLKFMVYLQKENIIDESGMPKERFSAEFPKEGPSILRIQQVVRGDSAAYFCASSPPVRVPGELFFGEGSRLTVL.

This chain links TRBV7-2 with TRBJ2-2, with D perhaps TRBD2 (5 bases). Trimming left V 2 bases short and J 1 base short, with 11 bases between. The CDR3 loop spans 16 amino acids. From germline, CDR1 is SGHTA and CDR2 FQGNSA. CDR3 loop: CASSLLPAGNTGELFF. DNA for the CDR3: TGTGCCAGCAGCTTACTGCCTGCGGGGAACACCGGGGAGCTGTTTTTT.

The chain recombines TRBV6-5 with TRBJ2-7; tentative D call: TRBD1 (5 bases). Germline loops: CDR1 MNHEY, CDR2 SVGAGI. The V end was cut by 4 bases, the J end by 6 bases, with 13 bases between. This CDR3 has 13 amino acids. The CDR3 DNA follows: TGTGCCAGCAGTTCGCCAGGGATTGGCGAGCAGTACTTC. Protein: CASSSPGIGEQYF.

This chain uses TRBV14 with TRBJ1-2; a possible D gene is TRBD1 (5 bases). Germline V gene data show CDR1 as SGHDN and CDR2 as FVKESK. The V gene lost 0 bases and the J gene lost 6 bases, with 23 bases spanning the gap. The CDR3 is 18 residues long. CDR3 sequence reads: CASSQEGWGGFPPDGYTF. CDR3 nucleotides: TGTGCCAGCAGCCAAGAAGGGTGGGGGGGGTTCCCGCCGGATGGCTACACCTTC. Supplemented by reference TRBV14 and TRBJ1-2, the full variable domain reads EAGVTQFPSHSVIEKGQTVTLRCDPISGHDNLYWYRRVMGKEIKFLLHFVKESKQDESGMPNNRFLAERTGGTYSTLKVQPAELEDSGVYFCASSQEGWGGFPPDGYTFGSGTRLTVV.

The chain's CDR3 is CASRGQGNTEAFF. In nucleotides, the CDR3 is TGTGCCAGCAGGGGACAGGGGAACACTGAAGCTTTCTTT. The chain is built from TRBV2 and TRBJ1-1, with 9 bases that match TRBD1. V was clipped by 6 bases and J by 1 base; unmatched bases: 0. The CDR3 contains 13 residues. Germline V gives CDR1 SNHLY, CDR2 FYNNEI.

The rearrangement links TRBV3-1 (or the pseudogene TRBV3-2) to TRBJ1-1, with TRBD1 as a possible D gene (6 bases). CDR1 is LGHDT and CDR2 is YNNKEL in the germline V gene (reference sequence). The CDR3 is 13 residues long. V was shortened by 7 bases and J by 1 base, with 10 bases between the two germline ends. CDR3 loop: CASNQGGNTEAFF. As DNA, the CDR3 is TGTGCCAGCAATCAAGGGGGGAACACTGAAGCTTTCTTT.

V and J are TRBV7-3 and TRBJ2-6; 9 nucleotides align to TRBD1. CDR1 is SGHTA and CDR2 is FQGTGA in the germline V gene. This CDR3 comprises 18 residues. Germline trimming cut 5 bases from V and 1 base from J; bases unmatched to any gene: 9. The CDR3 spells CASSLQGATLSGANVLTF. The CDR3, as DNA: TGTGCCAGCAGCCTACAGGGGGCGACCTTATCTGGGGCCAACGTCCTGACTTTC.